This T cell receptor beta chain originates from a study of spatial heterogeneity in lung cancer (dated by TCRdb to the late 2010s). Concerning the study at large: The donors were fewer than 90 patients from the lung TRACERx cohort who had early-stage, untreated non-small cell lung cancer. Follow-up PBMC samples were sequenced whenever available, and the median time to follow-up was approximately two years after resection. Beta-chain transcripts were consistently detected in greater numbers than alpha-chain transcripts, which likely reflects a higher abundance of beta-chain transcripts. In the raw uncorrected reads, each unique combination of TCR and UMI appeared more than ten times on average. The study quantitatively compared TCR alpha and beta repertoires across multiple tumor regions, matched nontumor lung and blood in non-small cell lung cancer. Nonsynonymous mutation counts, determined by whole-exome sequencing of tumor tissue, were related to features of the TCR repertoire. At surgery, both alpha and beta chains were TCR-sequenced in about 200 tumor regions, fewer than 80 matched nontumor lung samples and around 50 PBMC samples.

What the study reported, not specific to this receptor: Ubiquitous expanded tumor TCRs showed up in blood more often at tumor resection than at routine follow-up. Confirming at a functional level the hypothesis that regional TCRs recognize regional mutations was considered to require additional single-cell paired TCR alpha and beta sequencing. Comparisons of baseline and follow-up blood repertoires included only 15 or so patients.

Preparation of the library involved 5' RACE. For sequencing, a NextSeq 500 was employed. To allow correction of PCR and sequencing errors, the TCR library protocol tagged every TCR cDNA molecule with a unique molecular identifier. The study's processing was this. TCR identification, UMI-based error correction and CDR3 extraction were all carried out with Decombinator tools. Expanded TCRs were defined as those above a frequency of 2 per 1,000, corresponding to the top 1% of the tumor frequency distribution. Renyi diversity was calculated using the R vegan package after each repertoire was subsampled 100 times to 5,000 TCRs. CDR3 similarity networks were built from amino acid triplet string-kernel similarity, with CDR3s being connected when pairwise similarity was above 0.82. Starting from the raw public reads, TCRdb applied fastp trimming at Q25, assembled clones with MiXCR and retained in-frame beta chains. Duplicate CDR3 protein sequences are folded into a single record with the most common DNA and genes. The V and J calls come from TCRdb's annotation, not from the publication. The sample table shows under 150,000 distinct CDR3 sequences, and under 14% are seen once. The top ten clonotypes cover more than 20% of the sample.

The table lists this clonotype with a few counts. Which antigen it targets is not known. It has no much larger one-base neighbor in the sample; base qualities were not kept. The intended sense of this specimen's time point label: blood at routine non-recurrence follow-up after resection. For TCR sequencing, whole RNA was extracted from tumor and nontumor lung tissue, or from cryopreserved PBMC samples, and no cell sorting was done. Only patients for whom sufficient RNA was available from at least two tumor regions were selected for TCR sequencing. From a lookup of the germline V gene, CDR1 and CDR2 are SGDLS and YYNGEE. The CDR3, cysteine through phenylalanine, is 14 amino acids long. Here the CDR3 DNA is all that survives: 42 bases in frame from base 1. Trimming costs V 4 bases and J 0 bases, and their ends lie 11 bases apart.

The receptor chain draws on TRBV9 and TRBJ2-7, with a weak D call of TRBD1 (6 bases match). The sample consisted of PBMCs, taken at follow-up. This TCR was sampled from a female donor with early-stage non-small cell lung cancer. The bases read TGTGCCAGCAGCCGGGACACAACCTCCTACGAGCAGTACTTC. This translates into CASSRDTTSYEQYF.